The entry that follows covers one T cell receptor (beta chain) sequence. Its antigen is currently unknown. There are 19 residues in the CDR3. The germline V gene encodes CDR1 SGDLS and CDR2 YYNGEE. Between the trimmed V and J ends, which lost 3 bases and 0 bases, there was a span of 22 bases. Profiling relied on immunoSEQ multiplex PCR, and the TCRdb table lists in-frame clones only, not all of them. This table has about 580,000 clones, roughly 98% appearing once. These data are taken from a study of shared clonotypes between healthy human individuals. Study context: Researchers assigned three CD4 naive, three CD4 memory, two CD8 naive and one CD8 memory plate to each donor. Study-level results: Memory subsets had estimated richness that was generally smaller than that of naive subsets. Clonotypes shared by all four sorted-subset donors had higher generation probabilities than non-shared clonotypes.

CD45RO-negative cells were positively selected for CCR7, leaving out terminally differentiated effector memory CD45RA+ cells. The TCR sequence derives from a man younger than 40 in good health. The sequenced sample consisted of naive CD8+ T cells sorted from blood. The V call is TRBV9, the J call TRBJ2-1, with a tentative D call TRBD1 (6 bases). This CDR3 is CASSDPLLDRTSSYNEQFF. The CDR3 DNA follows: TGTGCCAGCAGCGACCCTTTATTAGACAGGACCTCCTCCTACAATGAGCAGTTCTTC.